Following are 20 T cell receptor beta chains from one sample sequenced in a study of T cell responses to AZD1222 COVID-19 vaccine. Generated by immunoSEQ multiplex PCR, the TCRdb table keeps only in-frame clones and is missing some. The sample has 53,000 or so clones, approximately 86% seen once. This sample comprised peripheral blood, obtained 28 days after the second AZD1222 dose. These receptors came from an adult who received the AZD1222 COVID-19 vaccine.

The CDR3 coding sequence is TGTGCCAGTTCGGGTCAGGGGAAGACTGAGCAGTACTTC. Translation: CASSGQGKTEQYF. The chain employs TRBV19 and TRBJ2-7; D perhaps matches TRBD1 (6 bases). The CDR3 runs 13 residues. The V gene's germline CDR1 is LNHDA and CDR2 SQIVND (reference sequence). V was trimmed by 8 bases and J by 7 bases, leaving 18 bases between them. Together with reference TRBV19 and TRBJ2-7, the CDR3 gives the full variable domain: DGGITQSPKYLFRKEGQNVTLSCEQNLNHDAMYWYRQDPGQGLRLIYYSQIVNDFQKGDIAEGYSVSREKKESFPLTVTSAQKNPTAFYLCASSGQGKTEQYFGPGTRLTVT.

The chain uses TRBV7-9 and TRBJ2-1; 9 bases are shared with TRBD2. The CDR3 is 14 residues long. V lost 5 bases, J lost 3 bases, and 2 bases stayed unmatched. CDR1 SEHNR and CDR2 FQNEAQ come from the germline V gene (reference sequence). The CDR3 spells CASSQTSGYNEQFF. CDR3 nucleotides: TGTGCCAGCAGCCAGACTAGCGGCTACAATGAGCAGTTCTTC.

This chain links TRBV11-2 with TRBJ1-2; no reliable D call. CDR1 is SGHAT and CDR2 is FQNNGV in the germline V gene. Trimming took off 5 bases at V and 6 bases at J, with 10 bases between the two ends. The CDR3 loop spans 12 amino acids. The CDR3 region has the DNA TGTGCCAGCAGCAAGCAAACAGATGGCTACACCTTC. Translated: CASSKQTDGYTF.

The chain recombines TRBV3-1 (or the pseudogene TRBV3-2) with TRBJ2-1; unclear D gene. The CDR3 is 14 residues long. CDR1 and CDR2 from the germline V gene are LGHDT and YNNKEL (reference sequence). Trimming left V 4 bases short and J 4 bases short, with 11 bases between. CDR3 sequence reads: CASSLGPQYNEQFF. CDR3 bases: TGTGCCAGCAGCCTAGGACCCCAATACAATGAGCAGTTCTTC.

This clone was observed a single time. V is TRBV30 and J is TRBJ2-5; D perhaps matches TRBD2 (7 bases). Germline-derived CDR1 and CDR2 are GTSNPN and SVGIG (reference sequence). V lost 5 bases, J lost 3 bases, and 13 bases lay in between. The CDR3 sequence is 13 residues long. The CDR3 region has the DNA TGTGCCTGGTGTGGGGGGGGCGAAGAGACCCAGTACTTC. Protein sequence: CAWCGGGEETQYF. The whole variable domain, remainder taken from reference TRBV30 and TRBJ2-5, is SQTIHQWPATLVQPVGSPLSLECTVEGTSNPNLYWYRQAAGRGLQLLFYSVGIGQISSEVPQNLSASRPQDRQFILSSKKLLLSDSGFYLCAWCGGGEETQYFGPGTRLLVL.

The V gene is TRBV28, the J gene TRBJ2-1, with 8 positions matching TRBD1. V was clipped by 5 bases and J by 2 bases; unmatched bases: 11. CDR3 length: 17 amino acids. Germline V gene data show CDR1 as MDHEN and CDR2 as SYDVKM. The CDR3 spells CASSVPQGAIPYNEQFF. The CDR3 DNA is TGTGCCAGCAGTGTACCTCAGGGGGCCATCCCCTACAATGAGCAGTTCTTC.

The rearrangement uses TRBV6-1 and TRBJ1-2; D gene uncertain. This CDR3 contains 15 residues. The V gene lost 1 base and the J gene lost 0 bases, with 9 bases spanning the gap. Germline V gene lookup returns CDR1 MNHNS and CDR2 SASEGT. The CDR3 reads CASSEVAGSNYGYTF. CDR3 bases: TGTGCCAGCAGTGAAGTAGCCGGCTCTAACTATGGCTACACCTTC.

The V and J genes are TRBV7-8 and TRBJ2-1; possibly TRBD2 for D (5 bases). The germline gives CDR1 SGHVS, CDR2 FQNEAQ. The V gene lost 5 bases and the J gene lost 15 bases, with 32 bases spanning the gap. The CDR3 contains 17 residues. The CDR3 loop is CASSPGLNIANRGTTFF. As DNA, the CDR3 is TGTGCCAGCAGCCCCGGGTTAAATATAGCCAATCGGGGTACTACGTTCTTC.

This clone was detected only once. The V gene is TRBV28, the J gene TRBJ2-1, with TRBD2 matching over 9 bases. The V gene end was trimmed by 6 bases and the J gene end by 6 bases; junction bases not matched to a gene: 9. The CDR3 has 15 residues. Germline loops: CDR1 MDHEN, CDR2 SYDVKM. CDR3 region: CASSRGTSLPNEQFF. As DNA, the CDR3 is TGTGCCAGCAGCCGCGGGACTAGCTTACCCAATGAGCAGTTCTTC.

This chain links TRBV5-1 with TRBJ2-3; D is possibly TRBD2 (5 bases). The V end lost 7 bases, the J end lost 4 bases, and 19 bases lay between the germline ends. Germline lookup yields CDR1 SGHRS and CDR2 YFSETQ. The CDR3 is 15 amino acids. The CDR3 region is CASGLTGWGADTQYF. In nucleotides, the CDR3 is TGCGCCAGCGGCCTGACGGGGTGGGGAGCAGATACGCAGTATTTT.

The chain links TRBV27 to TRBJ2-3; 12 nucleotides agree with TRBD2. Looked up from germline, CDR1 is MNHEY and CDR2 is SMNVEV (reference sequence). Germline trimming cut 5 bases from V and 2 bases from J; bases unmatched to any gene: 5. The CDR3 is 16 residues long. Written as DNA, the CDR3 is TGTGCCAGCAGTCCCCTAGCGGGAGGGTCCACAGATACGCAGTATTTT. It translates to CASSPLAGGSTDTQYF.

This clone occurred a few times. The CDR3 loop is CASAQGNEKLFF. CDR3 bases: TGTGCCAGCGCACAGGGTAATGAAAAACTGTTTTTT. The genes are TRBV28 and TRBJ1-4; TRBD1 is a possible D gene (6 bases). The CDR3 length is 12 residues. The germline CDR1 and CDR2 sequences are MDHEN and SYDVKM. The germline V and J ends were trimmed by 8 bases and 4 bases, with 8 bases remaining between them.

This chain links TRBV6-5 with TRBJ2-1; D could derive from TRBD1 or TRBD2 (5 bases each). Germline CDR1 MNHEY, CDR2 SVGAGI. V shed 3 bases and J shed 5 bases, with 11 bases lying between them. This CDR3 comprises 14 residues. The CDR3 DNA reads TGTGCCAGCAGTTATGAGGGGAGCGACAATGAGCAGTTCTTC. This gives the protein CASSYEGSDNEQFF.

The chain combines TRBV27 with TRBJ2-5; D ambiguous. CDR1 is MNHEY and CDR2 is SMNVEV in the germline V gene (reference sequence). Trimming removed 3 bases at V and 2 bases at J, with 13 bases between. The CDR3 has 15 amino acids. DNA of the CDR3: TGTGCCAGCAGTTTGCTCGGTAAAGCACAAGAGACCCAGTACTTC. This translates into CASSLLGKAQETQYF.

V gene TRBV4-2 combines with J gene TRBJ2-7, with 11 bases that match TRBD2. This CDR3 region has 15 residues. The V segment lost 2 bases and the J segment 7 bases; nucleotides outside the gene matches: 7. Looked up from germline, CDR1 is LGHNA and CDR2 is YNFKEQ. CDR3 nucleotide sequence: TGTGCCAGCAGCCAACCGGGACTAGCGGTCGCTGAGCAGTACTTC. It translates to CASSQPGLAVAEQYF.

This chain uses TRBV29-1 with TRBJ2-5; possibly TRBD1 or TRBD2 for D (5 bases each). The CDR3 consists of 13 residues. Germline CDR1 is SQVTM and CDR2 is ANQGSEA. Trimming shortened V by 8 bases and J by 2 bases, and 15 bases separated the two germline ends. CDR3 loop: CSTARDRQETQYF. In nucleotides, the CDR3 is TGCAGCACCGCCAGGGACCGGCAAGAGACCCAGTACTTC.

This chain uses TRBV28 with TRBJ2-7; D gene ambiguous. Trimming shortened V by 7 bases and J by 3 bases, and 16 bases separated the two germline ends. This CDR3 region has 14 residues. Looked up from germline, CDR1 is MDHEN and CDR2 is SYDVKM. The CDR3 sequence: CASTSTPSYYEQYF. CDR3 coding DNA: TGTGCCAGCACCTCTACCCCCTCCTACTACGAGCAGTACTTC.

The genes are TRBV28 and TRBJ1-5; D unclear. CDR3 size: 15 residues. The V gene lost 6 bases and the J gene lost 3 bases, with 15 bases spanning the gap. The germline gives CDR1 MDHEN, CDR2 SYDVKM. The CDR3 nucleotides are TGTGCCAGCAGCCAACTGACGGATTACAATCAGCCCCAGCATTTT. This translates into CASSQLTDYNQPQHF.

The V gene is TRBV6-2 or TRBV6-3, the J gene TRBJ2-5; 15 bases are shared with TRBD2. The CDR3 length is 16 residues. V lost 5 bases and J lost 5; bases outside the gene matches: 6. Germline CDR1 MNHEY, CDR2 SVGEGT. The CDR3: CASSGTSGRPGETQYF. In DNA form, the CDR3 reads TGTGCCAGCAGTGGGACTAGCGGGAGGCCGGGGGAGACCCAGTACTTC.

In DNA form, the CDR3 reads TGTGCCACCAAAGACAACCTGAACACTGAAGCTTTCTTT. As protein: CATKDNLNTEAFF. The chain joins TRBV11-3 to TRBJ1-1; no reliable D call. This CDR3 is 13 amino acids long. Trimming took off 10 bases at V and 0 bases at J, with 12 bases between the two ends. Germline-derived CDR1 and CDR2 are SGHNT and YENEEA.